The T cell receptor (beta chain) described here comes from a study of CD4 T cells in relation to SARS-CoV-2 and coronaviruses (dated by TCRdb to 2020 to 2023). In terms of the full investigation: HLA restriction was mapped for shared crossreactive spike epitopes using patient-derived lymphoblastoid cell lines. A different TCR-beta assay, based on Illumina, was used to sequence expansion assays from other donors in the study. The Adaptive Biotechnologies TCR-sequencing kit was used for samples from a few pre-COVID donors and for the naive versus memory experiments, whereas the other data were Illumina-based. Memory CD4+ T cell crossreactivity between SARS-CoV-2 and common cold coronavirus spike proteins was assessed at the TCR clonotype level in the study. On the study overall, not on this receptor specifically: Because no donor provided both pre-pandemic and post-infection samples, tracing the source of pre-existing responses was limited. Compared with monoreactive clones, crossreactive clones had significantly weaker SARS-CoV-2-driven expansion, a result consistent with antigenic imprinting. About 65% of donors had memory CD4+ clonotypes that crossrecognized SARS-CoV-2 and at least one common cold coronavirus spike. Small numbers of patients and of tested TCRs were a limitation of the study. Sequencing of naive versus memory cells indicated that the assay detects memory recall responses, not primary responses primed during culture. Crossreactivity analysis was centred on spike protein, so crossreactivity against other viral proteins was not assessed.

V is cut by 6 bases and J by 0 bases, and the space between the germline ends is 14 bases. The CDR3 goes from the cysteine to the phenylalanine over 15 residues. Of the read, only the CDR3 DNA is kept; its 45 bases are in frame from base 1. The germline V gene yields MGHRA for CDR1 and YSYEKL for CDR2. Deep-resolution immunoSEQ TCR-beta sequencing was performed on DNA from uncultured naive and memory CD4+ T cells. The study's processing was this. Preprocessing removed nonproductive sequences and CDR3s not starting with C, not ending with F or W, or shorter than 7 amino acids. Cultured and uncultured naive and memory CD4+ repertoires were searched for CDR3s previously identified as spike- and CEF-reactive. After three terminal residues were trimmed from each end, CDR3 homology was quantified as pairwise Levenshtein distance using the stringdist R package. TCRdb's version of the immuneACCESS table is confined to in-frame rearrangements and falls short of the full clone set. An unresolved V gene accounts for under half of the shortfall where checked; the remainder is of unknown origin. The D gene and trimming were derived from the DNA, and the V and J assignments and clone size from that table. For this sample the table gives about 65,000 clones, of which around 87% were detected only once. The ten largest account for over 1.5% of the sample.

CD4+ T cells from unexposed donors were collected before the COVID-19 pandemic (2011-2018). Naive and memory CD4+ T cells were separated from cryopreserved PBMCs through CD4 enrichment, which was followed by EasySep naive CD4+ T cell enrichment. Leukapheresis product for the unexposed donors was purchased commercially. Ficoll-Paque PLUS gradient centrifugation was used to isolate PBMCs from leukapheresis product or whole blood. PBMCs were either used fresh in the expansion assay or cryopreserved at -140 degrees C. The QIAamp Micro DNA Kit was used to extract genomic DNA from the CD4+ T cells. Turning to this clone: The specificity of this receptor is unknown. Nothing much larger sits one base from this clone, and base qualities are not available.

What was sequenced was memory CD4+ T cells from PBMCs. Explained via the paper, the cell subset or site label denotes: memory (non-naive) CD4+ T cells. This sequence was found in a human donor in good health. The V and J genes are TRBV4-1 and TRBJ2-5; the D gene could be TRBD1 or TRBD2, each one agreeing over 6 bases. CDR3 protein: CASSDRGRYQETQYF. Read as DNA, the sequence is TGCGCCAGCAGTGATAGGGGGAGGTACCAAGAGACCCAGTACTTC.